A selection of T cell receptor beta chains follows, all from one sample in a study of T-cell memory formation after mild COVID-19. Each CDR3 protein gets one entry after TCRdb re-called the 5' RACE reads with MiXCR. The sample has about 200,000 distinct CDR3 sequences, 9.5% to 10% seen once. Sample: PBMCs or a T cell subset sorted from them (not recorded which). Receptors originate from a man aged 18 to 35 who had mild COVID-19 (a few samples of this study predate the infection). Cell type and time point are not known. Both conserved end residues are part of each CDR3. The order of the fields is D gene, J gene, CDR3 length, V gene, clone size, CDR3 DNA, CDR3 protein. D genes are given only for firm matches. Clone size, where shown, is once, few, many, or a class for clones that have expanded.

NA | TRBJ1-1 | 15 | TRBV20-1 | many | TGCAGTGCTAGAGATCTCGGATTGGGCAACACTGAAGCTTTCTTT | CSARDLGLGNTEAFF
NA | TRBJ1-1 | 13 | TRBV3-1 | few | TGTGCCAGCAGCCAATCTTTGAACACTGAAGCTTTCTTT | CASSQSLNTEAFF
NA | TRBJ2-2 | 17 | TRBV11-3 | many | TGTGCCAGCAGCTTAGCGTCCCGGGACAAGGACACCGGGGAGCTGTTTTTT | CASSLASRDKDTGELFF
NA | TRBJ1-5 | 12 | TRBV6-6 | few | TGTGCCAGCTTCGGGGGGGGTCAGCCCCAGCATTTT | CASFGGGQPQHF
NA | TRBJ2-7 | 14 | TRBV6-5 | NA | TGTGCCAGCAGTTATTCCCTGGGCCCCTACGAGCAGTACTTC | CASSYSLGPYEQYF
TRBD2 | TRBJ2-3 | 14 | TRBV27 | few | TGTGCCAGCAGGCGACTAGCGGCCACAGATACGCAGTATTTT | CASRRLAATDTQYF
NA | TRBJ1-3 | 16 | TRBV3-1 | few | TGTGCCAGCAGCCATTCCGGCGGGTCCTTCGGAAACACCATATATTTT | CASSHSGGSFGNTIYF
NA | TRBJ1-1 | 11 | TRBV19 | NA | TGTGCCAGTAGTGCCGGGACGGGAGCTTTCTTT | CASSAGTGAFF
TRBD2 | TRBJ2-1 | 17 | TRBV4-1 | NA | TGCGCCAGCAGCCGAGAAACTACTAGCGGGGGGGCGAATGAGCAGTTCTTC | CASSRETTSGGANEQFF
TRBD2 | TRBJ2-7 | 11 | TRBV29-1 | many | TGCAGCGTCCAGCGGGGGAGCGAGCAGTACTTC | CSVQRGSEQYF
TRBD1 | TRBJ1-1 | 14 | TRBV12-5 | NA | TGTGCTAGTGCCCGACAGGGGACGAACACTGAAGCTTTCTTT | CASARQGTNTEAFF
NA | TRBJ2-4 | 16 | TRBV4-3 | NA | TGCGCCAGCAGCGATAGAGGAAGGGAAGCCAAAAACATTCAGTACTTC | CASSDRGREAKNIQYF
NA | TRBJ2-5 | 14 | TRBV4-2 | NA | TGTGCCAGCAGCCAAGATCGCTACCAAGAGACCCAGTACTTC | CASSQDRYQETQYF
NA | TRBJ2-7 | 11 | TRBV29-1 | NA | TGCAGCGTCGGACTGTACTACGAGCAGTACTTC | CSVGLYYEQYF
TRBD1 | TRBJ2-1 | 15 | TRBV5-6 | many | TGTGCCAGCAGCTTGCTGACAGGGGGCCCCAATGAGCAGTTCTTC | CASSLLTGGPNEQFF
NA | TRBJ1-2 | 13 | TRBV6-5 | NA | TGTGCCAGCAGTACCGGACAGAGCTATGGCTACACCTTC | CASSTGQSYGYTF
NA | TRBJ1-3 | 13 | TRBV7-2 | NA | TGTGCCAGCACGGGGGGCCCCGGAAACACCATATATTTT | CASTGGPGNTIYF
NA | TRBJ2-3 | 16 | TRBV30 | few | TGTGCCTGGAGTGTGCGGGTGGCTCGAAGCACAGATACGCAGTATTTT | CAWSVRVARSTDTQYF
TRBD1 | TRBJ1-5 | 14 | TRBV20-1 | few | TGCAGTGCATTGGACAGGGAACCCAATCAGCCCCAGCATTTT | CSALDREPNQPQHF
TRBD1 | TRBJ1-1 | 13 | TRBV5-1 | many | TGCGCCAGCAGCTTGGGACAGGGTGGTGAAGCTTTCTTT | CASSLGQGGEAFF
NA | TRBJ2-3 | 13 | TRBV7-9 | NA | TGTGCCACCGGTAGGCAGGGCACAGATACGCAGTATTTT | CATGRQGTDTQYF
NA | TRBJ2-7 | 14 | TRBV21-1 | many | TGTGCCAGTAGAGGGAGACCCAGCTCCTACGAGCAGTACTTC | CASRGRPSSYEQYF
TRBD2 | TRBJ2-1 | 15 | TRBV11-3 | NA | TGTGCCAGCAGCTTAGGGGTAGCGGGTTACAATGAGCAGTTCTTC | CASSLGVAGYNEQFF
NA | TRBJ2-5 | 12 | TRBV4-2 | many | TGTGCCAGCAGCCACACCCTGGAGACCCAGTACTTC | CASSHTLETQYF
TRBD2 | TRBJ2-1 | 13 | TRBV6-2/TRBV6-3 | NA | TGTGCCAGCAGCCAAGGACTAGCGGGTGGGCAGTTCTTC | CASSQGLAGGQFF
TRBD2 | TRBJ2-5 | 13 | TRBV29-1 | NA | TGCAGTACTAGCGGGGGGTTGCTGGAGACCCAGTACTTC | CSTSGGLLETQYF
NA | TRBJ1-5 | 12 | TRBV6-6 | NA | TGTGCCAGCAGTTACCGAAGACAGCCCCAGCATTTT | CASSYRRQPQHF
NA | TRBJ2-6 | 15 | TRBV20-1 | NA | TGCAGTGCTAGAAAGGACAGCTCTGGGGCCAACGTCCTGACTTTC | CSARKDSSGANVLTF